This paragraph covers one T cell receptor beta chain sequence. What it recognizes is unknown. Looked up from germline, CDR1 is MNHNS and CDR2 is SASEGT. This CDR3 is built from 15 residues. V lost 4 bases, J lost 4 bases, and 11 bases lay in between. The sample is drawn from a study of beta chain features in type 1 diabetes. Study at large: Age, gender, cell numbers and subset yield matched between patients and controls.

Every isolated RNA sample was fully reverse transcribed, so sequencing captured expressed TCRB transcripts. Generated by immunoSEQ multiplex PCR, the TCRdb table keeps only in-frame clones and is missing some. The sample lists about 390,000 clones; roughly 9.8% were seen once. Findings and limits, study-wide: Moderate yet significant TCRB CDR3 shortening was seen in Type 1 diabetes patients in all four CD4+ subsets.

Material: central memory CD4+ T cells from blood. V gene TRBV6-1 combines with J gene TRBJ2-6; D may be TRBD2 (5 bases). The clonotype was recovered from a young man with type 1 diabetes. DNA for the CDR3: TGTGCCAGCAGTGGGGGAGCAGCCGGGGCCAACGTCCTGACTTTC. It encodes CASSGGAAGANVLTF.